The 20 T cell receptor beta chains in this list originate from one sample, sequenced in a study of T cells after yellow fever vaccination. From the 5' RACE reads, TCRdb called clonotypes with MiXCR, one entry per CDR3 protein. The repertoire holds about 21,000 distinct CDR3 sequences, 4% to 6% seen once, with over 15% in the top ten. The sequencing here drew on PBMCs, either bulk or a sorted T-cell subset (CD4+, CD8+, memory, or dextramer-sorted; not recorded which), taken roughly 45 days after the first yellow fever vaccination. The receptors come from a man between 18 and 35 years old who received the YFV17D yellow fever vaccine.

This clonotype has ten or more counts. The V gene is TRBV6-1, the J gene TRBJ1-1, with D uncertain. V was cut by 6 bases and J by 7 bases, with 15 bases left in between. The CDR3 is 13 residues long. The germline CDR1 and CDR2 sequences are MNHNS and SASEGT. CDR3 nucleotide sequence: TGTGCCAGCAGAGATCCGGACGAAGATGAAGCTTTCTTT. The encoded protein is CASRDPDEDEAFF.

This clonotype was recorded many times. The chain carries TRBV6-2 or TRBV6-3 and TRBJ1-1; D not certain. Trimming shortened V by 3 bases and J by 4 bases, and 6 bases separated the two germline ends. Per the germline V gene, CDR1 is MNHEY and CDR2 is SVGEGT. The CDR3 extends over 12 amino acids. DNA for the CDR3: TGTGCCAGCAGTTATGGCCTCACTGAAGCTTTCTTT. This encodes CASSYGLTEAFF.

Relative to its sample, this clonotype is medium-sized. The chain uses TRBV10-3 and TRBJ2-4; the match to TRBD2 covers 8 bases. Unmatched junction bases numbered 15, after V lost 10 bases and J lost 10 bases. The CDR3 consists of 14 residues. Germline V gene lookup returns CDR1 ENHRY and CDR2 SYGVKD. The CDR3 sequence: CATGLDLAGGIQYF. The DNA of the CDR3 is TGTGCCACGGGACTAGACCTCGCCGGGGGGATTCAGTACTTC.

This clonotype was counted at least ten times. The chain has TRBV4-1 and TRBJ1-1; possible D gene TRBD1, 5 bases. The germline V and J ends were trimmed by 0 bases and 6 bases, with 17 bases remaining between them. CDR3 size: 16 residues. Germline lookup yields CDR1 MGHRA and CDR2 YSYEKL. The CDR3 DNA reads TGCGCCAGCAGCCAAGATATTAGAGGGGCTTTCGCTGAAGCTTTCTTT. Translated: CASSQDIRGAFAEAFF.

Many counts were recorded for this clonotype. CDR3 sequence: CASSAPLGIGTEAFF. The CDR3 DNA follows: TGTGCCAGCAGTGCCCCATTGGGTATCGGGACTGAAGCTTTCTTT. The chain links TRBV12-3 or TRBV12-4 to TRBJ1-1; D remains unclear. CDR3 length: 15 residues. Trimming pared 5 bases from V and 5 bases from J, leaving 18 bases between.

This clonotype was counted ten times or more. The chain combines TRBV5-1 with TRBJ2-2; D remains unclear. CDR3 length equals 13 residues. V dropped 0 bases and J dropped 4 bases, with 4 bases sitting between them. The germline V gene has CDR1 SGHRS and CDR2 YFSETQ. The CDR3 spells CASSLVPTGELFF. In DNA form, the CDR3 reads TGCGCCAGCAGCTTGGTCCCCACCGGGGAGCTGTTTTTT.

At least ten counts were recorded for this clonotype. This sequence joins TRBV20-1 and TRBJ2-3; D possibly corresponds to TRBD1 (5 bases). V was trimmed by 3 bases and J by 0 bases, leaving 22 bases between them. The CDR3 contains 18 residues. Germline V gene sequence: CDR1 DFQATT, CDR2 SNEGSKA (reference sequence). Here the CDR3 DNA reads TGCAGTGCTAGGCGACAGCGTATGGGCAGATCTAGCACAGATACGCAGTATTTT. Translation: CSARRQRMGRSSTDTQYF.

This clonotype was detected many times. The chain carries TRBV20-1 and TRBJ1-2; 8 bases fit TRBD1. With 5 bases clipped from V and 7 bases from J, the junction kept 6 bases outside the gene matches. From germline, CDR1 is DFQATT and CDR2 SNEGSKA (reference sequence). The CDR3 extends over 12 amino acids. The CDR3: CSARAGGGGYTF. The CDR3 coding sequence is TGCAGTGCTCGAGCAGGGGGCGGTGGCTACACCTTC.

Many counts were recorded for this clonotype. The chain is built from TRBV5-4 and TRBJ2-1; tentative D call: TRBD1 (6 bases). Per the germline V gene, CDR1 is SGHNT and CDR2 is YYREEE (reference sequence). Trimming took 7 bases from V and 5 from J, leaving 19 bases between them. This CDR3 comprises 15 residues. CDR3 protein: CASHRFDRQNNEQFF. CDR3 DNA: TGTGCCAGCCACCGTTTCGACAGGCAAAACAATGAGCAGTTCTTC.

This clonotype was seen ten or more times. V gene TRBV7-2 combines with J gene TRBJ2-7; TRBD1 matches 8 bases. From germline, CDR1 is SGHTA and CDR2 FQGNSA. V lost 5 bases and J lost 6; bases outside the gene matches: 6. CDR3 length equals 13 residues. The DNA of the CDR3 is TGTGCCAGCAGCGTCGACACAGGGGGCGAGCAGTACGTC. Its translation is CASSVDTGGEQYV.

This clonotype was recorded at least ten times. The V call is TRBV7-3, the J call TRBJ2-1; TRBD2 matches at 7 bases. The CDR3 contains 14 residues. J gave up 5 bases and V 8 bases, and 9 bases lay outside the gene matches. Germline V gives CDR1 SGHTA, CDR2 FQGTGA. The CDR3 nucleotides read TGTGCCAGCGGCACTCGGGGGGTAAACAATGAGCAGTTCTTC. Translation: CASGTRGVNNEQFF. Looking up the rest from reference TRBV7-3 and TRBJ2-1 gives the full variable domain: GAGVSQTPSNKVTEKGKYVELRCDPISGHTALYWYRQSLGQGPEFLIYFQGTGAADDSGLPNDRFFAVRPEGSVSTLKIQRTERGDSAVYLCASGTRGVNNEQFFGPGTRLTVL.

This clonotype was seen ten or more times. V usage is TRBV29-1 and J usage is TRBJ1-2; D not certain. The CDR3 consists of 11 residues. V was clipped by 3 bases and J by 8 bases, with 10 bases between them. Per germline, CDR1 SQVTM and CDR2 ANQGSEA. This chain's CDR3 is CSVEAEQGYTF. In DNA form, the CDR3 reads TGCAGCGTTGAGGCTGAACAGGGCTACACCTTC.

This clonotype was found many times. The gene calls are TRBV5-1 and TRBJ2-2; maybe TRBD1 (5 bases). This CDR3 comprises 14 residues. Looked up from germline, CDR1 is SGHRS and CDR2 is YFSETQ. V was clipped by 6 bases and J by 0 bases, with 9 bases between them. The CDR3 spells CASTRTTNTGELFF. The DNA for the CDR3 is TGCGCCAGCACGCGGACAACGAACACCGGGGAGCTGTTTTTT.

This clonotype was recorded at least ten times. The chain couples TRBV11-2 to TRBJ2-2; unclear D gene. V lost 3 bases, J lost 3 bases, and 11 bases lay in between. The CDR3 runs 15 residues. CDR1 is SGHAT and CDR2 is FQNNGV in the germline V gene. The CDR3 here is CASSLVEEYTGELFF. DNA for the CDR3: TGTGCCAGCAGCTTGGTTGAGGAGTACACCGGGGAGCTGTTTTTT.

This clonotype has more than one count but fewer than ten. Compared with germline, one end of the junction differs, possibly owing to a read error. This sequence joins TRBV20-1 and TRBJ1-4, with D tentatively TRBD1 (5 bases). The germline CDR1 and CDR2 sequences are DFQATT and SNEGSKA (reference sequence). The CDR3 loop spans 16 amino acids. The chain's CDR3 is CCARDPGGRENEKLFF. In DNA form, the CDR3 reads TGCTGTGCTAGAGATCCGGGGGGGAGGGAGAATGAAAAACTGTTTTTT.

Regarding this clonotype: Since a much larger clone is just one base distant, this may be a read error. This sequence joins TRBV4-3 and TRBJ2-3; tentative D call: TRBD1 (6 bases). CDR3 length: 16 residues. Per the germline V gene, CDR1 is LGHNA and CDR2 is YSLEER. CDR3 in amino acids: CACSQGLRGVTDTQYF. The CDR3 nucleotides are TGCGCCTGCAGCCAAGGCCTCAGGGGAGTGACAGATACGCAGTATTTT.

This clonotype was recorded at least ten times. V is TRBV29-1 and J is TRBJ2-6, with no clear D. V was cut by 6 bases and J by 0 bases, with 6 bases left in between. This CDR3 comprises 13 residues. Germline CDR1 is SQVTM and CDR2 is ANQGSEA. Written as DNA, the CDR3 is TGCAGCGTGGCTCTCTCTGGGGCCAACGTCCTGACTTTC. Its translation is CSVALSGANVLTF.

This clonotype occurred many times. The V call is TRBV7-9, the J call TRBJ1-6, with D hard to call. The CDR3 has 12 residues. Germline V CDR1 and CDR2: SEHNR, FQNEAQ (reference sequence). The ends were cut back, 3 bases at V and 8 bases at J, with 5 bases in the middle. This CDR3 is CASSFGDSPLHF. The DNA for the CDR3 is TGTGCCAGCAGCTTCGGGGATTCACCCCTCCACTTT.

This clonotype was seen at least ten times. CDR3 DNA: TGTGCCAGCAGCCAAGTTTCACTTCGACAGGCCCAGGGGCAGTATTTT. Protein sequence: CASSQVSLRQAQGQYF. The chain recombines TRBV3-1 with TRBJ2-3; D possibly corresponds to TRBD1 (6 bases). The germline gives CDR1 LGHDT, CDR2 YNNKEL (reference sequence). This CDR3 is built from 16 residues. Deletions cut 1 base from V and 11 bases from J, with 22 bases between.

This clonotype was detected ten times or more. The chain carries TRBV10-3 and TRBJ2-5; TRBD1 is a possible D gene (6 bases). Germline V gives CDR1 ENHRY, CDR2 SYGVKD. This CDR3 has 15 amino acids. Trimming removed 3 bases at V and 5 bases at J, with 16 bases between. The CDR3 spells CAISDPTGYGETQYF. The CDR3 DNA reads as TGTGCCATCAGTGACCCCACAGGGTACGGGGAGACCCAGTACTTC.